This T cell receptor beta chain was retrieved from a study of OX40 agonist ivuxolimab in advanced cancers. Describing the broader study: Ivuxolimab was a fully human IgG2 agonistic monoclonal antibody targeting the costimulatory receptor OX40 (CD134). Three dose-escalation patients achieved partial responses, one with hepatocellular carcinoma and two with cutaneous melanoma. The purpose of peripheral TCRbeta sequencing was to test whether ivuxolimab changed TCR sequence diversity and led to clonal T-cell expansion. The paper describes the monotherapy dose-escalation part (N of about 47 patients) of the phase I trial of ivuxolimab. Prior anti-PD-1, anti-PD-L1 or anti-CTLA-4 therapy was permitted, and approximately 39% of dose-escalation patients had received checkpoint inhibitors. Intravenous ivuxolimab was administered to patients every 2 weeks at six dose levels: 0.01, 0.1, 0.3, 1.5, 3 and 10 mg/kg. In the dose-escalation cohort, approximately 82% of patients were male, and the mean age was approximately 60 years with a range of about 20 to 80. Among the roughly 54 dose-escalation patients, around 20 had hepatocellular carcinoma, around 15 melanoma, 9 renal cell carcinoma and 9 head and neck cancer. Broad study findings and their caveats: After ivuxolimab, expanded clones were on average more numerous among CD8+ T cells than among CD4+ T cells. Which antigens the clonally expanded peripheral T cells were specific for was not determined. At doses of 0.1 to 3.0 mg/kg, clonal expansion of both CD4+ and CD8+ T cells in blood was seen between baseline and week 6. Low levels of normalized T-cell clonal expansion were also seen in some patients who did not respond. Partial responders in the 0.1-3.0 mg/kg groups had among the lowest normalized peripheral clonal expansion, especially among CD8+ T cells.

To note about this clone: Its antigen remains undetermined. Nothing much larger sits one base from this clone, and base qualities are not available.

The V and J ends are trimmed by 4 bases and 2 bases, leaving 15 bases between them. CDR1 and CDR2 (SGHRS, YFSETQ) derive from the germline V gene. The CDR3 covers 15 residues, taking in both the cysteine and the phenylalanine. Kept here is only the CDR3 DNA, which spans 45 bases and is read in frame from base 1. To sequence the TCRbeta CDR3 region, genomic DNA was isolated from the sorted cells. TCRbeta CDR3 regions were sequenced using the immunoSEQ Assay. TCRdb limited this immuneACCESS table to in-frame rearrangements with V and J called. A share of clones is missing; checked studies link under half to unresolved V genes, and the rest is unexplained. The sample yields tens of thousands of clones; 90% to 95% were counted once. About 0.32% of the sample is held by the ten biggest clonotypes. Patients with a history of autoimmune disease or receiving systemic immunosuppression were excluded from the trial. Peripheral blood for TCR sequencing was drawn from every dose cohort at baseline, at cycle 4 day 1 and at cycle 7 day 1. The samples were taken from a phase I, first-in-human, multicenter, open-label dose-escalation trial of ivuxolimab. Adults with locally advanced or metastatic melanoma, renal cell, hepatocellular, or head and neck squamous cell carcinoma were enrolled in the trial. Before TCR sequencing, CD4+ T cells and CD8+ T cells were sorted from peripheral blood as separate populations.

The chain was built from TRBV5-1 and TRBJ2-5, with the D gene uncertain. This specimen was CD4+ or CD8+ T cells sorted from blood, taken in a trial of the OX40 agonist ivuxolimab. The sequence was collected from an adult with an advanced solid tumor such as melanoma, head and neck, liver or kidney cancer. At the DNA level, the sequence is TGCGCCAGCAGCAAAAACTCTAGATTTCAAGAGACCCAGTACTTC. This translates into CASSKNSRFQETQYF.